This T cell receptor (beta chain) came from a study of response to subunit inactivated influenza vaccine. Using its own MiXCR run on the RT-PCR reads, TCRdb lists one record per CDR3 protein. The table records over 150,000 distinct CDR3 sequences, around 10% of them present only once. Trimming took off 0 bases at V and 6 bases at J, with 13 bases between the two ends. Germline CDR1 reads SGHDT; CDR2 reads YYEEEE. CDR3 size: 14 residues. The specimen was CD8+ T cells sorted from PBMCs, collected less than 30 months after vaccination. The sequence came from a man in his fifties or sixties who received an inactivated influenza vaccine. V and J are TRBV5-6 and TRBJ2-7; maybe TRBD1 (5 bases). The DNA of the CDR3 is TGTGCCAGCAGCTTGGTTGGGGCTAGGGCCGAGCAGTACTTC. Protein: CASSLVGARAEQYF.